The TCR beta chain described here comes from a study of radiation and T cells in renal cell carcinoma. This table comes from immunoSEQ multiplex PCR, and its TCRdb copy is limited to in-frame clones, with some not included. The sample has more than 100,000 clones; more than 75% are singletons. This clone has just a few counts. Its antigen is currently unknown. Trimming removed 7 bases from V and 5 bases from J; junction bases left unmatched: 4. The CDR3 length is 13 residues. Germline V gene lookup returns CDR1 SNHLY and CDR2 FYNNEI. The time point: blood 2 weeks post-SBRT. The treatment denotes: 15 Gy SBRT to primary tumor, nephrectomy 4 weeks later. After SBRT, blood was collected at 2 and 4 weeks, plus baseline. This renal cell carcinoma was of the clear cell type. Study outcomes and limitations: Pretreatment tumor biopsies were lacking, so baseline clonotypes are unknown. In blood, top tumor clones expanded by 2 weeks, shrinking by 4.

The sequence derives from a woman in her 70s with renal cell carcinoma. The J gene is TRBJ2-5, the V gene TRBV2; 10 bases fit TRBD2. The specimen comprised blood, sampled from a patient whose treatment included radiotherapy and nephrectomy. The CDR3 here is CASTSGGGETQYF. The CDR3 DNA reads TGTGCCAGCACTAGCGGGGGTGGGGAGACCCAGTACTTC.